Included here is one T cell receptor beta chain sequence, with context. These data are taken from a study of CD8+CD57+ T cells in acquired aplastic anemia. Genomic DNA constituted the template upon which TCR beta VDJ and CDR3 profiling was performed. Each CDR3 protein is one row after TCRdb ran MiXCR on the reads. The data hold about 200,000 distinct CDR3 sequences, with about 60% observed a single time. Trimming took 7 bases from V and 5 from J; bases not matched to a gene: 6. The germline V gene has CDR1 SNHLY and CDR2 FYNNEI. The CDR3 extends over 13 amino acids. Flow cytometry had shown expanded CD8+CD57+ cells in the patients chosen for sequencing.

The chain uses TRBV2 and TRBJ2-3, with TRBD1 matching over 7 bases. This TCR was sampled from a human donor with aplastic anemia. The specimen was sorted CD4+, CD8+, or CD8+CD57+ T cells (not recorded which) from PBMCs. The CDR3 loop is CASTRDREDTQYF. CDR3 coding DNA: TGTGCCAGCACCCGGGACAGAGAAGATACGCAGTATTTT.